This T cell receptor beta chain emerged from a study of tumor-infiltrating lymphocytes in localized non-small cell lung cancer. The CDR3 extends over 18 amino acids. V was trimmed by 4 bases and J by 0 bases, leaving 16 bases between them. Looked up from germline, CDR1 is SEHNR and CDR2 is FQNEAQ (reference sequence). Repertoires were generated with immunoSEQ multiplex PCR, while TCRdb's copy carries only in-frame clones and drops some. The sample shows some 15,000 clones, around four fifths of them seen only once. This receptor was obtained from a human donor with non-small cell lung cancer. The chain couples TRBV7-9 to TRBJ1-6; possible D gene TRBD1, 5 bases. Sequenced material: lung tumor tissue. The CDR3 DNA reads as TGTGCCAGCAGCTCCGGGACGTCCATAAGCTCCTATAATTCACCCCTCCACTTT. Its protein is CASSSGTSISSYNSPLHF.